This T cell receptor (beta chain) was documented in a study of T-cell reconstitution after alpha-beta-depleted transplantation in children. There are a few counts of this clonotype. Unique molecular identifiers were incorporated during preparation of the TCRbeta library. Each CDR3 protein is one row after TCRdb ran MiXCR on the PCR reads. The sample lists around 380,000 distinct CDR3 sequences; 11% were seen once. Trimming cost V 6 bases and J 6 bases, with 13 bases left between them. Looked up from germline, CDR1 is SGHAT and CDR2 is FQNNGV. CDR3 length: 13 amino acids. The TCR originated in a human donor who donated a stem cell graft to a child with acute myeloid leukemia. The input for sequencing was PBMCs from the stem cell graft donor, taken from the stem cell graft. The chain links TRBV11-2 to TRBJ2-3; D possibly corresponds to TRBD1 (5 bases). The CDR3 loop reads CASSYTGDDTQYF. DNA of the CDR3: TGTGCCAGCAGTTACACAGGTGACGATACGCAGTATTTT.